There are many counts of the clone carrying this T cell receptor beta chain. What it binds is unknown. This record comes from a study of T cells after posttransplantation cyclophosphamide. Libraries were prepared by immunoSEQ multiplex PCR; TCRdb keeps only in-frame clonotypes and omits some of them. Recorded here are 42,000 or so clones, none singletons. General study points: Donor CD8+ memory clones often dominated recipient blood repertoires at later times.

On the day of bone marrow donation, the related graft donor provided peripheral blood. The germline gives CDR1 SEHNR, CDR2 FQNEAQ (reference sequence). The CDR3 contains 14 residues. V was shortened by 7 bases and J by 0 bases, with 12 bases between the two germline ends. The chain is built from TRBV7-9 and TRBJ1-1, with D perhaps TRBD1 (5 bases). The sequenced material came from PBMCs. The clonotype comes from a woman between 50 and 59 years old in good health and a related stem cell transplant donor. This chain's CDR3 is CASTEDTLNTEAFF. The CDR3 region has the DNA TGTGCCAGCACCGAGGACACATTGAACACTGAAGCTTTCTTT.